This T cell receptor (beta chain) was obtained from a study of shared clonotypes between healthy human individuals. Study-wide points: Represented genetic and exposure-history diversity was restricted by having few donors.

Germline values: CDR1 MDHEN, CDR2 SYDVKM. This CDR3 contains 14 residues. Trimming cost V 7 bases and J 0 bases, with 10 bases left between them. CD8 memory pooled CD45RO+ cells and CCR7-negative CD45RA+ TemRA cells. With respect to this clone: No antigen is known for it.

Data came from immunoSEQ multiplex PCR; TCRdb stores just in-frame clones and leaves some out. The top ten hold 30% to 40% of the sample, which has fewer than 850,000 clones, about 90% seen once. The TCR was taken from a man aged 18 to 35 in good health. Some clones in this sample may be carry-over from other donors' samples. The sample consisted of memory CD8+ T cells from PBMCs. Subset noted: CD45RO+ cells pooled with CCR7-negative TemRA cells. V and J are TRBV28 and TRBJ2-1, with D unresolved. Written as DNA, the CDR3 is TGTGCCAGCACCTACCTTAGCTCCTACAATGAGCAGTTCTTC. Its protein is CASTYLSSYNEQFF.